This is a list of T cell receptor beta chains from one sample in a study of CD8+ T cells in alopecia areata. Clones were sequenced by immunoSEQ multiplex PCR, and TCRdb holds only the in-frame ones, with some missing. The data contain 200,000 to 250,000 clones, 50% to 65% of them singletons. This sample comprised CD4+ T cells sorted from blood, obtained at week 0. These receptors all come from a human donor with alopecia areata. CDR3s include the opening cysteine and the closing phenylalanine or tryptophan. The order of the fields is clone size, V gene, D gene, J gene, CDR3 protein, CDR3 DNA. A D gene is named only where the DNA matches it firmly. Not every row has a clone size; where given, it reads once, few, many or a size class.

abundance: few; v_gene: TRBV7-9; d_gene: -; j_gene: TRBJ1-1; CDR3aa: CASRLMNTEAFF; CDR3nt: TGTGCCAGCAGATTGATGAACACTGAAGCTTTCTTT
abundance: few; v_gene: TRBV6-6; d_gene: -; j_gene: TRBJ2-6; CDR3aa: CASTLTGTGANVLTF; CDR3nt: TGTGCCAGCACCCTCACAGGGACCGGGGCCAACGTCCTGACTTTC
abundance: -; v_gene: TRBV30; d_gene: TRBD1; j_gene: TRBJ1-5; CDR3aa: CAWSKQGATQPQHF; CDR3nt: TGTGCCTGGAGTAAACAGGGGGCCACTCAGCCCCAGCATTTT
abundance: -; v_gene: TRBV20-1; d_gene: -; j_gene: TRBJ1-2; CDR3aa: CSANRIYGYTF; CDR3nt: TGCAGTGCCAACCGCATCTATGGCTACACCTTC
abundance: -; v_gene: TRBV19; d_gene: -; j_gene: TRBJ2-2; CDR3aa: CASRLGPNTGELFF; CDR3nt: TGTGCCAGTAGGCTAGGTCCCAACACCGGGGAGCTGTTTTTT
abundance: -; v_gene: TRBV5-6; d_gene: -; j_gene: TRBJ1-1; CDR3aa: CASSWGHLEAFF; CDR3nt: TGTGCCAGCAGCTGGGGACACCTTGAAGCTTTCTTT
abundance: -; v_gene: TRBV6-4; d_gene: -; j_gene: TRBJ1-5; CDR3aa: CASRTQQESNQPQHF; CDR3nt: TGTGCCAGCAGGACCCAACAGGAGAGCAATCAGCCCCAGCATTTT
abundance: -; v_gene: TRBV7-9; d_gene: -; j_gene: TRBJ1-5; CDR3aa: CASSLGQSYQPQHF; CDR3nt: TGTGCCAGCAGCTTAGGACAAAGCTATCAGCCCCAGCATTTT
abundance: -; v_gene: TRBV18; d_gene: TRBD2; j_gene: TRBJ2-2; CDR3aa: CASSLATSGGSTGELFF; CDR3nt: TGTGCCAGCTCACTCGCGACTAGCGGGGGATCCACCGGGGAGCTGTTTTTT
abundance: once; v_gene: TRBV30; d_gene: -; j_gene: TRBJ2-2; CDR3aa: CAWSVPSGGGIFGELFF; CDR3nt: TGTGCCTGGAGTGTACCCTCCGGCGGAGGGATTTTCGGGGAGCTGTTTTTT
abundance: few; v_gene: TRBV5-7; d_gene: -; j_gene: TRBJ2-1; CDR3aa: CASSFGAIRNEQFF; CDR3nt: TGTGCCAGCAGCTTTGGGGCAATTAGGAATGAGCAGTTCTTC
abundance: -; v_gene: TRBV29-1; d_gene: -; j_gene: TRBJ2-6; CDR3aa: CSVETGAGANVLTF; CDR3nt: TGCAGCGTGGAAACAGGCGCTGGGGCCAACGTCCTGACTTTC
abundance: -; v_gene: TRBV11-2; d_gene: -; j_gene: TRBJ2-5; CDR3aa: CASSTGQGGETQYF; CDR3nt: TGTGCCAGCAGCACGGGACAAGGCGGAGAGACCCAGTACTTC
abundance: -; v_gene: TRBV7-9; d_gene: -; j_gene: TRBJ2-1; CDR3aa: CASAKLFHEQFF; CDR3nt: TGTGCCAGCGCCAAACTTTTTCATGAGCAGTTCTTC
abundance: few; v_gene: TRBV5-1; d_gene: -; j_gene: TRBJ2-7; CDR3aa: CASRKAGNEQYF; CDR3nt: TGCGCCAGCAGAAAAGCAGGGAACGAGCAGTACTTC
abundance: -; v_gene: TRBV28; d_gene: TRBD1; j_gene: TRBJ2-7; CDR3aa: CASSPAGQGYEQYF; CDR3nt: TGTGCCAGCAGTCCAGCGGGACAGGGCTACGAGCAGTACTTC
abundance: -; v_gene: TRBV6-6; d_gene: TRBD1; j_gene: TRBJ1-1; CDR3aa: CASRVTGGTEAFF; CDR3nt: TGTGCCAGCAGGGTGACAGGGGGCACTGAAGCTTTCTTT
abundance: -; v_gene: TRBV29-1; d_gene: -; j_gene: TRBJ2-3; CDR3aa: CSVEDPPGDTDTQYF; CDR3nt: TGCAGCGTTGAAGATCCTCCAGGGGACACAGATACGCAGTATTTT
abundance: -; v_gene: TRBV7-9; d_gene: -; j_gene: TRBJ2-3; CDR3aa: CASSSPWGGSTDTQYF; CDR3nt: TGTGCCAGCAGCTCTCCCTGGGGGGGCAGCACAGATACGCAGTATTTT
abundance: -; v_gene: TRBV4-1; d_gene: TRBD2; j_gene: TRBJ2-1; CDR3aa: CASSQLAGGYNEQFF; CDR3nt: TGCGCCAGCAGCCAACTAGCGGGAGGATACAATGAGCAGTTCTTC
abundance: -; v_gene: TRBV25-1; d_gene: -; j_gene: TRBJ2-3; CDR3aa: CASSEFLDTDTQYF; CDR3nt: TGTGCCAGCAGTGAATTCTTGGACACAGATACGCAGTATTTT